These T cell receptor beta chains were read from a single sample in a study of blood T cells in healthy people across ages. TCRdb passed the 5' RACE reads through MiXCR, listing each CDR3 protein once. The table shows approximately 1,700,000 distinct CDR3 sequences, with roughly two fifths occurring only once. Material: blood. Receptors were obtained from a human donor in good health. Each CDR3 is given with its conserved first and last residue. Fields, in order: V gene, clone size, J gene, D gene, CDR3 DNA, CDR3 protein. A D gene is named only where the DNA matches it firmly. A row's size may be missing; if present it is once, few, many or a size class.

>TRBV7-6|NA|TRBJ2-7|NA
TGTGCCAGCACCCTAGGGGCCAACTCCTACGAGCAGTACTTC
CASTLGANSYEQYF
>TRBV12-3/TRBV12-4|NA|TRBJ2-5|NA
TGTGCCAGCGCAGCGGAGACCCAGTACTTC
CASAAETQYF
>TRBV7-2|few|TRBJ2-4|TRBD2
TGTGCCAGCAGCTTGGGGACTAACCGAGACATTCAGTACTTC
CASSLGTNRDIQYF
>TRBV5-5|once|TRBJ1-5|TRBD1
TGTGCCAGCAGCCTCCGGGGACAGAATCGCAATCAGCCCCAGCATTTT
CASSLRGQNRNQPQHF
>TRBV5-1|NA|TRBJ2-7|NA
TGCGCCAGCAGCTTCCAACCTTCAACAGGGTTTATCTACGAGCAGTACTTC
CASSFQPSTGFIYEQYF
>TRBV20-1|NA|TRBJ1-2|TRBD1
TGCAGTGCTAGACTCCACAGGGGGCAGCGTGGCTACACCTTC
CSARLHRGQRGYTF
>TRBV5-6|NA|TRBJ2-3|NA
TGTGCCAGCAGCTGGGGGACCCTCACAGATACGCAGTATTTT
CASSWGTLTDTQYF
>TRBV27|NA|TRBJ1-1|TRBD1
TGTGCCAGCAGTTTGGGGAACAGGGGAGTCAACACTGAAGCTTTCTTT
CASSLGNRGVNTEAFF
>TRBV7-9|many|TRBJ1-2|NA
TGTGCCAGCAGCTTAGGAGGCCGGGACGGATCCTATGGCTACACCTTC
CASSLGGRDGSYGYTF
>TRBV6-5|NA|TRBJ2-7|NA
TGTGCCAGCAGTTACGGGGTAGGCACCAATCTCGAGCAGTACTTC
CASSYGVGTNLEQYF
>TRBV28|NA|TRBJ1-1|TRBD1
TGTGCCAGCAGTTTCCGGACAGGGGGGTGGATGAACACTGAAGCTTTCTTT
CASSFRTGGWMNTEAFF
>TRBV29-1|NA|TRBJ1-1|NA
TGCAGCGTTGACCCAACAGGGCAAAAGAACACTGAAGCTTTCTTT
CSVDPTGQKNTEAFF
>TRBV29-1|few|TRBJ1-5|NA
TGCAGGGGAGGTTTAGGGAGCAATCAGCCCCAGCATTTT
CRGGLGSNQPQHF
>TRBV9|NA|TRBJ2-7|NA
TGTGCCAGCAGCCCGGCGACAGTTCTCTACTACGAGCAGTACTTC
CASSPATVLYYEQYF
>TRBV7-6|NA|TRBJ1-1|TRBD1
TGTGCCAGCAGCTCCCGACAGGGTTTAGGAGGGACTGAAGCTTTCTTT
CASSSRQGLGGTEAFF
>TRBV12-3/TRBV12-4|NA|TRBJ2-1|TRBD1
TGTGCCAGCAGTTCTCCGACAGGGATCTTATACAATGAGCAGTTCTTC
CASSSPTGILYNEQFF
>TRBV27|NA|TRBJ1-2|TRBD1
TGTGCCAGCGGTATCCGGACAGGGTTTAATGGCTACACCTTC
CASGIRTGFNGYTF
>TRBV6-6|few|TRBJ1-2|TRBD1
TGTGCCAGCAGTGCGGGGACAGGGATTTTTTATGGCTACACCTTC
CASSAGTGIFYGYTF
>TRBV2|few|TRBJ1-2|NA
TGTGCCAGCAGTGATCTGGGGGCCGGCTATGGCTACACCTTC
CASSDLGAGYGYTF
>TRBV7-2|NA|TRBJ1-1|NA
TGTGCCAGCAGCTTAGGAGGAGGGGAGGGGATGAACACTGAAGCTTTCTTT
CASSLGGGEGMNTEAFF
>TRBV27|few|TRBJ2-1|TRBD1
TGTGCCAGCAGGCTGACAGGGGGGTCCTACAATGAGCAGTTCTTC
CASRLTGGSYNEQFF
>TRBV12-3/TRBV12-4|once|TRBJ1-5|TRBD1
TGTGCCAGCAGTCGGACAGGGGCGCATCAGCCCCAGCATTTT
CASSRTGAHQPQHF
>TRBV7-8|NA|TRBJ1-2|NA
TGTGCCAGCAGTTCTAGGGTGGGAGGCTACACCTTC
CASSSRVGGYTF
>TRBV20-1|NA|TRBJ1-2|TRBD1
TGCAGCTTAGGAGGGGGCGAATATGGCTACACCTTC
CSLGGGEYGYTF
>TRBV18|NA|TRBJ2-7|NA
TGTGCCAGCTCACGCCTTCCAATTTTCTACGAGCAGTACTTC
CASSRLPIFYEQYF
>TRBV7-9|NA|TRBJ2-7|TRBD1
TGTGCCAGCAGCCTAACCCGGGACAGAACCTACGAGCAGTACTTC
CASSLTRDRTYEQYF
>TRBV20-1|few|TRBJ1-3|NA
TGCAGTGCTAGAGCGCGCAACTCTGGAAACACCATATATTTT
CSARARNSGNTIYF
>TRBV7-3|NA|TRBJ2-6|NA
TGTGCCAGCAGCTTCCTCCCCTCTGGGGCCAACGTCCTGACTTTC
CASSFLPSGANVLTF
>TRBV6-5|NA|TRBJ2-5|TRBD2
TGTGCCAGCAGTTACGGTGGACTAGCGGGGGATGGATCGGAGACCCAGTACTTC
CASSYGGLAGDGSETQYF
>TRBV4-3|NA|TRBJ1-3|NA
TGCGCCAGCAGCTCCCGACCGTACTCTGGAAACACCATATATTTT
CASSSRPYSGNTIYF
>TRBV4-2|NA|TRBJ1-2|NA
TGTGCCAGCGGCCCGGACTCGGGGGGTCGAGGCTATGGCTACACCTTC
CASGPDSGGRGYGYTF
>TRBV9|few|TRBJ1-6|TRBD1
TGTGCCAGCAGCGAAACAGGGGGGGGCTCCTATAATTCACCCCTCCACTTT
CASSETGGGSYNSPLHF
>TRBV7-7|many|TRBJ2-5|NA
TGTGCTAGCAGCTTAGGGAGCGTTTTGGAGACCCAGTACTTC
CASSLGSVLETQYF
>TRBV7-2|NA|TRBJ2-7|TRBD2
TGTGCCAGCAGCTTAGTAGTAGCGGGGGGCTCCTACGAGCAGTACTTC
CASSLVVAGGSYEQYF
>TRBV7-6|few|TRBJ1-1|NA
TGTGCCAGCAGCAAACAGAGTACGAACACTGAAGCTTTCTTT
CASSKQSTNTEAFF
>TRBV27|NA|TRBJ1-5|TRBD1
TGTGCCAGCAGTCCGACTAGGACAGGGGGCAATCAGCCCCAGCATTTT
CASSPTRTGGNQPQHF
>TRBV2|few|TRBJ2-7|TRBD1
TGTGCCAGCAGTGAAACTCTCCACGGGACAGGGGGCAACGAGCAGTACTTC
CASSETLHGTGGNEQYF
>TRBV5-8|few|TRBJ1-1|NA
TGTGCCAGCAGCTTGGCGGCGGGGGACACTGAAGCTTTCTTT
CASSLAAGDTEAFF
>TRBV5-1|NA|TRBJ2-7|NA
TGCGCCAGCAGCTTGGACAGGATGGTCTACGAGCAGTACTTC
CASSLDRMVYEQYF
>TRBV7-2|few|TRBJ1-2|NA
TGTGCCAGCAGAAACCTCTATGGCTACACCTTC
CASRNLYGYTF
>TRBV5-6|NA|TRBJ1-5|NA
TGTGCCAGTAGTCTTTGGGGAAGCGGCAATCAGCCCCAGCATTTT
CASSLWGSGNQPQHF
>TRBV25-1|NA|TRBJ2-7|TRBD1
TGTGCCAGCAGTGTTTCGGGACAGGGACCCTACGAGCAGTACTTC
CASSVSGQGPYEQYF
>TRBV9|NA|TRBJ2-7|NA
TGTGCCAGCAGCGGAGGAGGGGGGACCTCCTACGAGCAGTACTTC
CASSGGGGTSYEQYF
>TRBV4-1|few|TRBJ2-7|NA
TGCGCCAGCAGCCAAGATAGCGGGACAGGGATAACCTACGAGCAGTACTTC
CASSQDSGTGITYEQYF